A single sample gave rise to the 2 T cell receptor beta chains below, sequenced in a study of CD8+CD57+ T cells in acquired aplastic anemia. Genomic DNA constituted the template upon which TCR beta VDJ and CDR3 profiling was performed. TCRdb called the reads again in MiXCR, with one record for every CDR3 protein. The repertoire consists of fewer than 200,000 distinct CDR3 sequences, with under 75% occurring once and the leading ten covering over 40%. Material for sequencing was sorted CD4+, CD8+, or CD8+CD57+ T cells (not recorded which) from PBMCs. All receptors come from a human donor in good health.

V gene TRBV10-2 combines with J gene TRBJ1-4; D not certain. V shed 4 bases and J shed 8 bases, with 11 bases lying between them. CDR3 length equals 13 residues. CDR1 is WSHSY and CDR2 is SAAADI in the germline V gene. The CDR3 loop is CASSGGFGEKLFF. CDR3 bases: TGCGCCAGCAGTGGAGGTTTTGGGGAAAAACTGTTTTTT.

In this sample, this clonotype turned up many times. V usage is TRBV7-8 and J usage is TRBJ2-2, with D tentatively TRBD2 (6 bases). CDR3 length equals 15 residues. Germline V CDR1 and CDR2: SGHVS, FQNEAQ. The V end was cut by 2 bases, the J end by 6 bases, with 13 bases between. Written as DNA, the CDR3 is TGTGCCAGCAGCTTAACTCTAGCGACCCCCGGGGAGCTGTTTTTT. It specifies CASSLTLATPGELFF.